This is a list of T cell receptor beta chains from one sample in a study of cytomegalovirus exposure and HLA in healthy donors. Using immunoSEQ multiplex PCR, the repertoire was profiled, and TCRdb retains in-frame clones only, with some absent. This repertoire shows about 140,000 clones, roughly 79% found once; its top ten account for more than 1.5%. Sequencing was carried out using PBMCs. The receptors come from a woman in her forties in good health and CMV-seronegative. Both conserved end residues are part of each CDR3. The D gene is left open where the match is weak. A row's size may be missing; if present it is once, few, many or a size class.

15,TRBJ1-2,-,TRBV5-6,-,CASSFSPGEDYGYTF,TGTGCCAGCAGCTTTAGCCCGGGAGAGGACTATGGCTACACCTTC
16,TRBJ2-1,TRBD1,TRBV9,few,CASSVAGTGLYNEQFF,TGTGCCAGCAGCGTAGCCGGGACAGGGTTATACAATGAGCAGTTCTTC
15,TRBJ1-5,-,TRBV4-2,-,CASSQAGPSNQPQHF,TGTGCCAGCAGCCAAGCAGGGCCAAGCAATCAGCCCCAGCATTTT
12,TRBJ2-7,TRBD2,TRBV5-1,-,CASSPWEGEQYF,TGCGCCAGCAGCCCCTGGGAGGGGGAGCAGTACTTC
12,TRBJ1-1,-,TRBV28,-,CASSLWQVEAFF,TGTGCCAGCAGTTTGTGGCAGGTTGAAGCTTTCTTT
14,TRBJ2-1,-,TRBV11-3,-,CASSLNTGSSEQFF,TGTGCCAGCAGCTTGAACACAGGGTCAAGTGAGCAGTTCTTC
16,TRBJ2-1,TRBD2,TRBV7-2,-,CASSLGLAGFYNEQFF,TGTGCCAGCAGCTTAGGACTAGCGGGTTTCTACAATGAGCAGTTCTTC
14,TRBJ1-3,-,TRBV2,few,CASTKGDLRNTIYF,TGTGCCAGCACAAAGGGGGATCTTCGAAACACCATATATTTT
15,TRBJ2-7,TRBD2,TRBV5-1,-,CASSRGLAGSIEQYF,TGCGCCAGCAGCCGAGGACTAGCGGGCTCCATCGAGCAGTACTTC
15,TRBJ2-2,TRBD1,TRBV4-3,-,CASSQGTGGIGELFF,TGCGCCAGCAGCCAAGGGACAGGTGGTATCGGGGAGCTGTTTTTT
15,TRBJ2-2,-,TRBV6-5,-,CASRPGTDDTGELFF,TGTGCCAGCAGGCCCGGGACTGACGACACCGGGGAGCTGTTTTTT
16,TRBJ2-7,TRBD2,TRBV19,-,CASSPEWASGSNEQYF,TGTGCCAGTAGTCCCGAGTGGGCTAGCGGGAGTAACGAGCAGTACTTC
14,TRBJ1-5,TRBD1,TRBV28,-,CASILEGARQPQHF,TGTGCCAGCATCCTCGAGGGGGCGCGTCAGCCCCAGCATTTT
16,TRBJ2-7,TRBD1,TRBV4-1,-,CASSQVDRAIFYEQYF,TGCGCCAGCAGCCAAGTCGACAGGGCCATTTTCTACGAGCAGTACTTC
15,TRBJ1-2,-,TRBV9,-,CASSVERGGDYGYTF,TGTGCCAGCAGCGTAGAACGGGGGGGAGACTATGGCTACACCTTC
15,TRBJ2-2,TRBD2,TRBV28,-,CASSTSGTNTGELFF,TGTGCCAGCAGTACTAGCGGTACGAACACCGGGGAGCTGTTTTTT
16,TRBJ2-7,TRBD1,TRBV7-9,-,CASSTVQGPKWYEQYF,TGTGCCAGCAGCACTGTACAGGGGCCCAAGTGGTACGAGCAGTACTTC
13,TRBJ2-1,-,TRBV5-1,once,CASSLGLDNEQFF,TGCGCCAGCAGCTTGGGACTTGACAATGAGCAGTTCTTC
14,TRBJ2-2,-,TRBV4-3,-,CASSQDSYTGELFF,TGCGCCAGCAGCCAAGATTCATACACCGGGGAGCTGTTTTTT
15,TRBJ1-2,-,TRBV7-3,-,CASSLTHQNSYGYTF,TGTGCCAGCAGCTTAACTCACCAAAACTCCTATGGCTACACCTTC
15,TRBJ2-3,TRBD2,TRBV4-2,-,CASSQPGLATDTQYF,TGTGCCAGCAGCCAGCCGGGACTAGCGACAGATACGCAGTATTTT
13,TRBJ1-1,TRBD1,TRBV28,once,CASSLGNRGEAFF,TGTGCCAGCAGTTTAGGCAACAGGGGGGAAGCTTTCTTT
14,TRBJ2-7,-,TRBV28,once,CASIRGLASYEQYF,TGTGCCAGCATTAGGGGGCTAGCGTCCTACGAGCAGTACTTC
16,TRBJ1-1,TRBD1,TRBV19,-,CASSNRGDRGNTEAFF,TGTGCCAGTAGCAATAGAGGGGACAGGGGGAACACTGAAGCTTTCTTT
18,TRBJ2-2,TRBD2,TRBV7-6,-,CASSASGKYRLNTGELFF,TGTGCCAGCAGCGCAAGCGGGAAGTACAGATTGAACACCGGGGAGCTGTTTTTT
15,TRBJ1-5,-,TRBV28,-,CASNPQSYSNQPQHF,TGTGCCAGCAACCCACAGTCTTATAGCAATCAGCCCCAGCATTTT
16,TRBJ1-2,TRBD1,TRBV2,-,CASHGHPGQGDYGYTF,TGTGCCAGCCACGGGCATCCGGGACAGGGCGACTATGGCTACACCTTC
15,TRBJ2-1,-,TRBV10-3,-,CAISESPSSYNEQFF,TGTGCCATCAGTGAGTCCCCGAGCTCCTACAATGAGCAGTTCTTC
20,TRBJ2-3,TRBD1,TRBV14,few,CASSHPGQGPAGAPPDTQYF,TGTGCCAGCAGCCATCCGGGACAGGGGCCGGCGGGAGCCCCCCCAGATACGCAGTATTTT
15,TRBJ2-7,-,TRBV6-5,-,CASSYQVSGHYEQYF,TGTGCCAGCAGTTATCAAGTGTCAGGACATTACGAGCAGTACTTC
14,TRBJ1-3,-,TRBV5-8,-,CASSLTGPGNTIYF,TGTGCCAGCAGCTTGACAGGGCCTGGAAACACCATATATTTT
15,TRBJ1-2,TRBD1,TRBV28,-,CASSLEGGGVMSYTF,TGTGCCAGCAGTTTAGAAGGGGGCGGGGTGATGAGCTACACCTTC